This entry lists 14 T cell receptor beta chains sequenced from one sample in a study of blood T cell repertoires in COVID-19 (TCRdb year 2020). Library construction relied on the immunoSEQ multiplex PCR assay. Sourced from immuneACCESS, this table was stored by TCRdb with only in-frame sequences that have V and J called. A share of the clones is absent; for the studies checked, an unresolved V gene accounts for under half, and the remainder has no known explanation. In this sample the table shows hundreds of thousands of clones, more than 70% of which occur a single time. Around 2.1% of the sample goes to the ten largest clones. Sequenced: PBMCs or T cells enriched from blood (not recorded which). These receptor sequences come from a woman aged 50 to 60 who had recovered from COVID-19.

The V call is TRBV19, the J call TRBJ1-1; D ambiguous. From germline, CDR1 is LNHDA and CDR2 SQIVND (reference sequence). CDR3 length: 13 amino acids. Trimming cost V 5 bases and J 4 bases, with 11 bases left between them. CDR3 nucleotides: TGTGCCAGTAGTCGCGGGGTGGGCACTGAAGCTTTCTTT. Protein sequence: CASSRGVGTEAFF.

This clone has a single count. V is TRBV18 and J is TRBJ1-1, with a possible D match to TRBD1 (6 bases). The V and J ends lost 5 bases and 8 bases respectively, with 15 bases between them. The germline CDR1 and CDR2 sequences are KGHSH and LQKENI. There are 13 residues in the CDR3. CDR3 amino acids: CASSGVGGTEAFF. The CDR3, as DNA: TGTGCCAGCTCAGGTGTGGGAGGGACAGAAGCTTTCTTT.

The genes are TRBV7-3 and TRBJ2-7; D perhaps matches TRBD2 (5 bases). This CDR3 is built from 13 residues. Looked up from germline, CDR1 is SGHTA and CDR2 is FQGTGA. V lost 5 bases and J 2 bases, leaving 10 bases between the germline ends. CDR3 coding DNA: TGTGCCAGCAGCGTCGAGGGCGCCTACGAGCAGTACTTC. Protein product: CASSVEGAYEQYF. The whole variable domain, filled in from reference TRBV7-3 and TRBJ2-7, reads GAGVSQTPSNKVTEKGKYVELRCDPISGHTALYWYRQSLGQGPEFLIYFQGTGAADDSGLPNDRFFAVRPEGSVSTLKIQRTERGDSAVYLCASSVEGAYEQYFGPGTRLTVT.

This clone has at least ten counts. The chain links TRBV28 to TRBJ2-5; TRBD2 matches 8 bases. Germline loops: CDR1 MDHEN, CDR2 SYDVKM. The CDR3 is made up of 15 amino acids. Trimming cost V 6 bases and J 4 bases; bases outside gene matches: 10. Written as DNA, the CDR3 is TGTGCCAGCAGCGCCCCCAGCGGGAGTCTAGAGACCCAGTACTTC. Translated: CASSAPSGSLETQYF.

The CDR3 loop is CASSQEDTSYEQYF. CDR3 in DNA: TGTGCCAGCAGCCAAGAGGACACTTCCTACGAGCAGTACTTC. V is TRBV3-1 (or the pseudogene TRBV3-2) and J is TRBJ2-7, with D tentatively TRBD1 (5 bases). CDR3 length: 14 amino acids. From germline, CDR1 is LGHDT and CDR2 YNNKEL (reference sequence). V shed 0 bases and J shed 1 base, with 7 bases lying between them.

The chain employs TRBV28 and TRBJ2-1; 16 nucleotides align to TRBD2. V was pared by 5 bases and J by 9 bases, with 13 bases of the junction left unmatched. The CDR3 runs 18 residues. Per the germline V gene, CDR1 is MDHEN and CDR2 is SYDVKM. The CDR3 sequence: CASSIRRTGLAGGAEQFF. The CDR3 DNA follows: TGTGCCAGCAGTATCCGAAGAACGGGACTAGCGGGAGGGGCTGAGCAGTTCTTC.

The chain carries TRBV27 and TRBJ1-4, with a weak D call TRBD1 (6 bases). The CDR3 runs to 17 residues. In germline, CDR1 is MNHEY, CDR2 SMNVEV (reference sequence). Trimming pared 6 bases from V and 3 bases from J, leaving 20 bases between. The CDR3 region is CASSPRLSTGPNEKLFF. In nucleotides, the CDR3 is TGTGCCAGCAGCCCCAGGCTGTCCACAGGGCCTAATGAAAAACTGTTTTTT.

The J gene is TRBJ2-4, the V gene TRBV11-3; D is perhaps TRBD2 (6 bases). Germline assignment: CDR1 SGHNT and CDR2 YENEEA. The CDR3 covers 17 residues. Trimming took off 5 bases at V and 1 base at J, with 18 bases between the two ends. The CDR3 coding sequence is TGTGCCAGCAGCCCTGGGGCGGGGAAAGGGGCCAAAAACATTCAGTACTTC. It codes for CASSPGAGKGAKNIQYF.

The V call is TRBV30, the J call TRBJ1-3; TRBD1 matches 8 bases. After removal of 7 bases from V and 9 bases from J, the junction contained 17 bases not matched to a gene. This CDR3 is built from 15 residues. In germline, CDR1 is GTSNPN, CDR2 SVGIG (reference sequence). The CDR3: CASIKTGTGGGTIYF. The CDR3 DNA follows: TGTGCCTCCATAAAAACCGGGACAGGTGGAGGCACCATATATTTT.

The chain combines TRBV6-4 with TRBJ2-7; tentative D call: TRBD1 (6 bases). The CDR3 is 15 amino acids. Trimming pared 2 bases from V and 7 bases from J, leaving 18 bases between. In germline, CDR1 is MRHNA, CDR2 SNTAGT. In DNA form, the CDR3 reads TGTGCCAGCAGTGACGAACAGGGTTCCCTTTGGGAGCAGTACTTC. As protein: CASSDEQGSLWEQYF.

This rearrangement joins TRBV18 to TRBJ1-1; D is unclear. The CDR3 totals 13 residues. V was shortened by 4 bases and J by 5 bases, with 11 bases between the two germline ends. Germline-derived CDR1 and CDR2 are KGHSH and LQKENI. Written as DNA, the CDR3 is TGTGCCAGCTCACGCACAGCAGGAACTGAAGCTTTCTTT. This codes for CASSRTAGTEAFF.

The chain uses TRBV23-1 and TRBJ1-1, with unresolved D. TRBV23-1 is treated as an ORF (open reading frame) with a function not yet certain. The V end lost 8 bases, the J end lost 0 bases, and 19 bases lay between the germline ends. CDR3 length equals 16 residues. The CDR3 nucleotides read TGCGCCAGCGACCGGGGAAGAAACAACATGAACACTGAAGCTTTCTTT. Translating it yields CASDRGRNNMNTEAFF.

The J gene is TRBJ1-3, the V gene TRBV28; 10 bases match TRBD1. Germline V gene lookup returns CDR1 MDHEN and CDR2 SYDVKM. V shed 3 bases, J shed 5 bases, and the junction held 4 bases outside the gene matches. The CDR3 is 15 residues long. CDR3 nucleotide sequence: TGTGCCAGCAGTTTCCCGGACAGGGGGAGAAACACCATATATTTT. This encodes CASSFPDRGRNTIYF.

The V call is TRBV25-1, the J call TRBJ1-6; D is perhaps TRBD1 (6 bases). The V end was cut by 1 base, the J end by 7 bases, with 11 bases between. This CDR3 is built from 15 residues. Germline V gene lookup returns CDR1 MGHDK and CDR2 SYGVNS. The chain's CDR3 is CASSESDRGNSPLHF. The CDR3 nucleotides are TGTGCCAGCAGTGAATCGGACAGAGGCAATTCACCCCTCCACTTT.